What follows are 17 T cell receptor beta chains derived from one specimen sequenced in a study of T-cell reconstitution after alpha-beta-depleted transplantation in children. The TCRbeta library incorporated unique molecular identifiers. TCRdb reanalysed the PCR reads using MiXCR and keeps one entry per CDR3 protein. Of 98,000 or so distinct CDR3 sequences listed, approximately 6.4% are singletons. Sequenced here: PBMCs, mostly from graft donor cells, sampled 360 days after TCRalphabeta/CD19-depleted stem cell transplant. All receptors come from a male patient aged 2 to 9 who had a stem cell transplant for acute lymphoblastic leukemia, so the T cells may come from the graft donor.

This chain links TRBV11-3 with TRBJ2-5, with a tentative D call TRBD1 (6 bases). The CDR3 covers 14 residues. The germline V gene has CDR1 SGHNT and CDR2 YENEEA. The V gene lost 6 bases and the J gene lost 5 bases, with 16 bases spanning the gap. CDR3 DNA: TGTGCCAGCAGTCATGGACAGCCGGCGGAGACCCAGTACTTC. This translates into CASSHGQPAETQYF. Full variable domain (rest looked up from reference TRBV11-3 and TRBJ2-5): EAGVVQSPRYKIIEKKQPVAFWCNPISGHNTLYWYLQNLGQGPELLIRYENEEAVDDSQLPKDRFSAERLKGVDSTLKIQPAELGDSAVYLCASSHGQPAETQYFGPGTRLLVL.

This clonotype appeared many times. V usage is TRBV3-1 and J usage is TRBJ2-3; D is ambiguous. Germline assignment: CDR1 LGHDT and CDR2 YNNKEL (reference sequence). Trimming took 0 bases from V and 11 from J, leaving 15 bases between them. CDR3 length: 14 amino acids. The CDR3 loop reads CASSQDDAAPRQYF. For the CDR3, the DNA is TGTGCCAGCAGCCAAGACGATGCGGCCCCGCGGCAGTATTTT.

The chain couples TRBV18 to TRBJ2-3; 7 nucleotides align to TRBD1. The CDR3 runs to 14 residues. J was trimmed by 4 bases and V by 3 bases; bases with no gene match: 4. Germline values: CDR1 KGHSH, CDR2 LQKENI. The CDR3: CASSPPQGSDTQYF. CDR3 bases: TGTGCCAGCTCACCGCCACAGGGGTCAGATACGCAGTATTTT.

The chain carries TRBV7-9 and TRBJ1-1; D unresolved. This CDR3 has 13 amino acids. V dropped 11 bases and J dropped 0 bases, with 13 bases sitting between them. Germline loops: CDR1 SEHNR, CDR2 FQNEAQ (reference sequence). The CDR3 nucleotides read TGTGCCGGTTCGTGGGAGATGAACACTGAAGCTTTCTTT. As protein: CAGSWEMNTEAFF.

The CDR3 DNA follows: TGTGCCAGCAGTTTATTTCAGGGGGCTGGGGCCAACGTCCTGACTTTC. Amino acids: CASSLFQGAGANVLTF. The rearrangement joins TRBV28 to TRBJ2-6, with 7 bases identical to TRBD1. This CDR3 contains 16 residues. V was clipped by 1 base and J by 2 bases; unmatched bases: 2. Germline lookup yields CDR1 MDHEN and CDR2 SYDVKM.

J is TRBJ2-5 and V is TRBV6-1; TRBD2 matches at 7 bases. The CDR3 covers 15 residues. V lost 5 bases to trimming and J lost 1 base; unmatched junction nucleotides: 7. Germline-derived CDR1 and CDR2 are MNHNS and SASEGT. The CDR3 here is CASSTNGGFQETQYF. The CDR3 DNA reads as TGTGCCAGCAGTACCAACGGGGGGTTCCAAGAGACCCAGTACTTC.

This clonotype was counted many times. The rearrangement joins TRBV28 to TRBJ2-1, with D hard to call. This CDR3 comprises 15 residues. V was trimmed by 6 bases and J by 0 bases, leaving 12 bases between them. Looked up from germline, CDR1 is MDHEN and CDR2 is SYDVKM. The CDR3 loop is CASRPRSSSYNEQFF. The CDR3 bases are TGTGCCAGCAGGCCTAGGTCTAGCTCCTACAATGAGCAGTTCTTC.

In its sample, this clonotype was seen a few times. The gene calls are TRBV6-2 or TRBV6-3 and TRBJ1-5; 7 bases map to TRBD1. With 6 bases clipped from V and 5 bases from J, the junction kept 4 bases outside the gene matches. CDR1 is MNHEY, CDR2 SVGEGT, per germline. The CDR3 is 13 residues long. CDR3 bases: TGTGCCAGCAGCCAGGACAGGCATCAGCCCCAGCATTTT. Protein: CASSQDRHQPQHF.

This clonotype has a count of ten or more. DNA for the CDR3: TGTGCCAGCAGCTTAGGACGCGGTCAAGAGACCCAGTACTTC. Protein: CASSLGRGQETQYF. The rearrangement joins TRBV11-2 to TRBJ2-5; D gene uncertain. The germline CDR1 and CDR2 sequences are SGHAT and FQNNGV. There are 14 residues in the CDR3. Between the trimmed V and J ends, which lost 1 base and 2 bases, there was a span of 8 bases.

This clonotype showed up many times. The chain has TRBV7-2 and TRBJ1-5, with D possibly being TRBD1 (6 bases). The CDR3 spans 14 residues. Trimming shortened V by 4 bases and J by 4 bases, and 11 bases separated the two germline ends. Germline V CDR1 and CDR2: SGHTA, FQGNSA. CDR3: CASSSGGGNQPQHF. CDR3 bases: TGTGCCAGCAGCTCGGGGGGCGGTAATCAGCCCCAGCATTTT.

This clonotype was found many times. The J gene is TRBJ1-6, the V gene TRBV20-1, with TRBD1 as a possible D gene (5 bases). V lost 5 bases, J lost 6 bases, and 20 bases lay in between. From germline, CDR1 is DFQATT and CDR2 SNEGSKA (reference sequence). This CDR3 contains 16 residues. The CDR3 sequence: CSARHPGQAINSPLHF. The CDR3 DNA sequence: TGCAGTGCTCGCCACCCGGGGCAGGCGATTAATTCACCCCTCCACTTT.

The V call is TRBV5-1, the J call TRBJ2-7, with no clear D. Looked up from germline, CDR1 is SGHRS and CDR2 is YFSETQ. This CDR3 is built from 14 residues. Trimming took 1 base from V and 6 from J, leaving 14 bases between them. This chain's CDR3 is CASSLRDFLREQYF. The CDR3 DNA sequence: TGCGCCAGCAGCTTGAGAGACTTCCTGCGCGAGCAGTACTTC.

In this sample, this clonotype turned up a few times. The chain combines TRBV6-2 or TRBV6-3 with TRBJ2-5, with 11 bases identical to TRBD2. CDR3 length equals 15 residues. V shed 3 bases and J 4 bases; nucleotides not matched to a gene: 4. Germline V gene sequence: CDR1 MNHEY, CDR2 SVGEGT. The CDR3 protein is CASSYPLAGGETQYF. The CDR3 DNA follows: TGTGCCAGCAGTTATCCCCTAGCGGGAGGAGAGACCCAGTACTTC.

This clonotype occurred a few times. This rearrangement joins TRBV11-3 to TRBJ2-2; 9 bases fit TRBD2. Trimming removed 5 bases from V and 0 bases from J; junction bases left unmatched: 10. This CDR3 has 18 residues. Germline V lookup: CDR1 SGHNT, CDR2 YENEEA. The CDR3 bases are TGTGCCAGCAGCGTCCGGAGCGGGAGGCCCTCGAACACCGGGGAGCTGTTTTTT. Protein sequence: CASSVRSGRPSNTGELFF.

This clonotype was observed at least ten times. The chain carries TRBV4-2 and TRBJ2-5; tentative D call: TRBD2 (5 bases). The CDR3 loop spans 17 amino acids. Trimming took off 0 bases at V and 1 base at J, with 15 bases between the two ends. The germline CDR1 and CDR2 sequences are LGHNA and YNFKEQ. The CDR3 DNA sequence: TGTGCCAGCAGCCAAGATCCAGCGGCTTTCCTCCAAGAGACCCAGTACTTC. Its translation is CASSQDPAAFLQETQYF.

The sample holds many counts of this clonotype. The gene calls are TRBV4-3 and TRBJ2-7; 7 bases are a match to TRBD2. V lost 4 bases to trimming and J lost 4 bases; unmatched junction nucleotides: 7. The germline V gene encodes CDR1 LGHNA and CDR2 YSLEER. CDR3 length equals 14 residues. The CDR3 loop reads CASSPRGGYYEQYF. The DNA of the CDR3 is TGCGCCAGCAGCCCCCGCGGGGGTTATTACGAGCAGTACTTC.

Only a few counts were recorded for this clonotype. This chain's CDR3 is CSARTLGPFYEQYF. CDR3 bases: TGCAGTGCTAGGACTTTGGGACCGTTCTACGAGCAGTACTTC. V and J are TRBV20-1 and TRBJ2-7; possibly TRBD1 or TRBD2 for D (5 bases each). CDR1 and CDR2 (germline): DFQATT, SNEGSKA (reference sequence). This CDR3 has 14 residues. Trimming stripped 3 bases from V and 3 bases from J, with 15 bases between.